The 32 T cell receptor beta chains below come from one sample, sequenced in a study of identical twins. TCRdb called the 5' RACE reads again in MiXCR, with one record for every CDR3 protein. The data show hundreds of thousands of distinct CDR3 sequences, around 21% seen once. The sample was also linked to a second study, of T cells expressing NK-cell markers.

The sequencing input was PBMCs. The receptors come from a woman younger than 35 in good health.

This clonotype was seen many times. The chain has TRBV6-1 and TRBJ2-1; 10 nucleotides line up with TRBD2. Losses at the gene ends were 5 bases for V and 6 bases for J; bases not matched to a gene: 13. The CDR3 runs 17 residues. Germline V gives CDR1 MNHNS, CDR2 SASEGT. The CDR3: CASSRTPGSGGLNEQFF. CDR3 bases: TGTGCCAGCAGTCGAACTCCTGGTAGCGGGGGGCTCAATGAGCAGTTCTTC.

V is TRBV7-9 and J is TRBJ2-1, with 8 bases aligning to TRBD2. The V segment lost 5 bases and the J segment 6 bases; nucleotides outside the gene matches: 9. The CDR3 consists of 15 residues. Germline V CDR1 and CDR2: SEHNR, FQNEAQ (reference sequence). The CDR3 region has the DNA TGTGCCAGCAGCCGTTCGGGGGGGAGAGGCAATGAGCAGTTCTTC. Translating it yields CASSRSGGRGNEQFF.

This sequence joins TRBV6-5 and TRBJ2-5; D not resolved. CDR1 MNHEY and CDR2 SVGAGI come from the germline V gene. Trimming stripped 2 bases from V and 3 bases from J, with 7 bases between. The CDR3 runs 13 residues. This CDR3 is CASSYVDEETQYF. CDR3 coding DNA: TGTGCCAGCAGTTACGTTGATGAAGAGACCCAGTACTTC.

The chain joins TRBV6-1 to TRBJ1-2, with D unresolved. The CDR3 contains 11 residues. Trimming removed 8 bases at V and 2 bases at J, with 6 bases between. In germline, CDR1 is MNHNS, CDR2 SASEGT. CDR3 residues: CASLWNYGYTF. CDR3 DNA: TGTGCCAGCCTCTGGAACTATGGCTACACCTTC.

CDR3 amino acids: CASSPSGRADEQFF. CDR3 DNA sequence: TGTGCCAGCTCACCTAGCGGGAGGGCCGATGAGCAGTTCTTC. This chain uses TRBV18 with TRBJ2-1, with 11 bases that match TRBD2. Germline CDR1 KGHSH, CDR2 LQKENI. V lost 3 bases, J lost 8 bases, and 3 bases stayed unmatched. The CDR3 length is 14 residues.

The CDR3 DNA follows: TGCAGTGCTAGAGCGCGGAACTACGAGCAGTACTTC. It translates to CSARARNYEQYF. This rearrangement joins TRBV20-1 to TRBJ2-7; D gene uncertain. V was shortened by 1 base and J by 3 bases, with 7 bases between the two germline ends. Germline V gene sequence: CDR1 DFQATT, CDR2 SNEGSKA (reference sequence). CDR3 length equals 12 residues.

This clonotype was detected many times. The chain couples TRBV27 to TRBJ1-5; no clear D gene. With 2 bases removed from V and 7 bases from J, the gap between germline ends came to 9 bases. The germline V gene encodes CDR1 MNHEY and CDR2 SMNVEV (reference sequence). CDR3 length equals 13 residues. The CDR3 protein is CASSLGVRQPQHF. In nucleotides, the CDR3 is TGTGCCAGCAGTTTAGGGGTACGACAGCCCCAGCATTTT.

The rearrangement joins TRBV25-1 to TRBJ1-1; D not resolved. The germline CDR1 and CDR2 sequences are MGHDK and SYGVNS. The CDR3 runs 13 residues. Trimming cost V 2 bases and J 11 bases, with 15 bases left between them. In nucleotides, the CDR3 is TGTGCCAGCAGTGAAGCCTCCCGGCCGGGGGCTTTCTTT. The encoded protein is CASSEASRPGAFF.

There are a few counts of this clonotype. This chain connects TRBV5-1 to TRBJ2-7; 10 bases are shared with TRBD2. V lost 6 bases to trimming and J lost 3 bases; unmatched junction nucleotides: 9. This CDR3 has 15 amino acids. Per the germline V gene, CDR1 is SGHRS and CDR2 is YFSETQ. This CDR3 is CASIAGAGGLYEQYF. The CDR3 DNA sequence: TGCGCCAGCATCGCGGGAGCGGGGGGGCTCTACGAGCAGTACTTC. Filled out from reference TRBV5-1 and TRBJ2-7, the complete variable domain reads KAGVTQTPRYLIKTRGQQVTLSCSPISGHRSVSWYQQTPGQGLQFLFEYFSETQRNKGNFPGRFSGRQFSNSRSEMNVSTLELGDSALYLCASIAGAGGLYEQYFGPGTRLTVT.

This clonotype came up many times. V usage is TRBV29-1 and J usage is TRBJ2-1; TRBD2 is a possible D gene (6 bases). Germline V lookup: CDR1 SQVTM, CDR2 ANQGSEA. Trimming took 3 bases from V and 0 from J, leaving 9 bases between them. The CDR3 contains 14 residues. The CDR3 reads CSVDGGISYNEQFF. The CDR3 DNA sequence: TGCAGCGTTGACGGCGGGATCTCCTACAATGAGCAGTTCTTC.

This rearrangement joins TRBV3-1 to TRBJ2-7; 9 bases agree with TRBD1. The CDR3 length is 13 residues. Germline lookup yields CDR1 LGHDT and CDR2 YNNKEL (reference sequence). The trim removed 5 bases at V and 6 bases at J, leaving 5 bases unmatched. The CDR3 sequence: CASSDRGNIEQYF. CDR3 in DNA: TGTGCCAGCAGCGACAGGGGGAATATCGAGCAGTACTTC.

This chain links TRBV20-1 with TRBJ2-5; no clear D gene. Germline V CDR1 and CDR2: DFQATT, SNEGSKA (reference sequence). CDR3 size: 12 residues. The V gene lost 5 bases and the J gene lost 1 base, with 8 bases spanning the gap. As DNA, the CDR3 is TGCAGTGCTGCGGAGTTCCAAGAGACCCAGTACTTC. Amino acid sequence: CSAAEFQETQYF.

V usage is TRBV12-3 or TRBV12-4 and J usage is TRBJ2-3; 7 bases match TRBD2. The V segment lost 4 bases and the J segment 0 bases; nucleotides outside the gene matches: 7. The CDR3 covers 16 residues. The CDR3 sequence: CASSSRGDVSTDTQYF. The CDR3, as DNA: TGTGCCAGCAGTTCCCGGGGGGATGTTAGCACAGATACGCAGTATTTT.

The V gene is TRBV5-5, the J gene TRBJ2-7, with D possibly being TRBD1 (5 bases). CDR3 length: 15 residues. Germline V lookup: CDR1 SGHKS, CDR2 YYEKEE (reference sequence). The V end lost 4 bases, the J end lost 3 bases, and 17 bases lay between the germline ends. CDR3 coding DNA: TGTGCCAGCAGCCCCGTGGGGCAGGTAGTCTACGAGCAGTACTTC. It is translated as CASSPVGQVVYEQYF. The full variable domain, in which reference TRBV5-5 and TRBJ2-7 provide the parts outside the CDR3, is DAGVTQSPTHLIKTRGQQVTLRCSPISGHKSVSWYQQVLGQGPQFIFQYYEKEERGRGNFPDRFSARQFPNYSSELNVNALLLGDSALYLCASSPVGQVVYEQYFGPGTRLTVT.

This clonotype was seen more than once but under ten times. V is TRBV20-1 and J is TRBJ2-4, with 7 bases lining up with TRBD2. The CDR3 is 13 residues long. Unmatched junction bases numbered 6, after V lost 5 bases and J lost 5 bases. Per germline, CDR1 DFQATT and CDR2 SNEGSKA (reference sequence). CDR3 sequence: CSASPGRENIQYF. The CDR3 DNA reads as TGCAGTGCTTCCCCGGGGAGGGAAAACATTCAGTACTTC.

This clonotype was seen many times. The rearrangement links TRBV12-3 or TRBV12-4 to TRBJ2-1, with D tentatively TRBD2 (7 bases). V was cut by 6 bases and J by 4 bases, with 19 bases left in between. This CDR3 has 16 residues. The CDR3 spells CASSVGGGTNYNEQFF. CDR3 DNA: TGTGCCAGCAGCGTGGGGGGCGGGACTAATTACAATGAGCAGTTCTTC.

This clonotype was counted ten times or more. The genes are TRBV12-3 or TRBV12-4 and TRBJ1-2, with D perhaps TRBD1 (5 bases). The CDR3 has 13 amino acids. The germline V and J ends were trimmed by 2 bases and 6 bases, with 10 bases remaining between them. The CDR3 here is CASSLRQGDGYTF. The CDR3 DNA reads TGTGCCAGCAGTTTACGGCAGGGAGATGGCTACACCTTC.

The chain has TRBV5-5 and TRBJ1-1; D is unresolved. The CDR3 sequence is 14 residues long. V lost 3 bases and J 1 base, leaving 10 bases between the germline ends. Germline V gene lookup returns CDR1 SGHKS and CDR2 YYEKEE (reference sequence). The CDR3 nucleotides are TGTGCCAGCAGCTGGGTGAAGGGGAACACTGAAGCTTTCTTT. It is translated as CASSWVKGNTEAFF.

This clonotype was detected a few times. The chain links TRBV20-1 to TRBJ2-5; D might be TRBD1 (5 bases). The germline gives CDR1 DFQATT, CDR2 SNEGSKA (reference sequence). The CDR3 spans 14 residues. V was cut by 6 bases and J by 2 bases, with 16 bases left in between. The CDR3 spells CSAQPGAYQETQYF. DNA for the CDR3: TGCAGTGCCCAACCTGGGGCGTATCAAGAGACCCAGTACTTC.

This clonotype has just a few counts. The chain uses TRBV7-2 and TRBJ2-7; possible D gene TRBD2, 5 bases. This CDR3 region has 12 residues. Germline assignment: CDR1 SGHTA and CDR2 FQGNSA. Trimming stripped 7 bases from V and 3 bases from J, with 10 bases between. CDR3 in amino acids: CASTAGGYEQYF. The CDR3 coding sequence is TGTGCCAGCACGGCGGGCGGCTACGAGCAGTACTTC.

This clonotype was observed a few times. The chain uses TRBV9 and TRBJ2-1; possibly TRBD1 or TRBD2 for D (5 bases each). The CDR3 covers 16 residues. Trimming removed 3 bases at V and 0 bases at J, with 13 bases between. Germline lookup yields CDR1 SGDLS and CDR2 YYNGEE. CDR3 sequence: CASSGGTVSSYNEQFF. CDR3 DNA sequence: TGTGCCAGCAGCGGGGGGACGGTGAGCTCCTACAATGAGCAGTTCTTC.

This clonotype has a handful of counts. The rearrangement joins TRBV20-1 to TRBJ2-7; D not resolved. This CDR3 has 13 residues. V was cut by 3 bases and J by 3 bases, with 12 bases left in between. Germline V gene data show CDR1 as DFQATT and CDR2 as SNEGSKA (reference sequence). In DNA form, the CDR3 reads TGCAGTGCTAGTCGGGCAGGAGTCTACGAGCAGTACTTC. This codes for CSASRAGVYEQYF.

At least ten counts were recorded for this clonotype. The J gene is TRBJ2-3, the V gene TRBV29-1; D is ambiguous. The V end lost 5 bases, the J end lost 1 base, and 7 bases lay between the germline ends. The CDR3 sequence is 12 residues long. Germline assignment: CDR1 SQVTM and CDR2 ANQGSEA. CDR3 residues: CSVNGGTDTQYF. The CDR3 DNA is TGCAGCGTTAACGGAGGCACAGATACGCAGTATTTT.

This clonotype was detected only a few times. The V and J genes are TRBV20-1 and TRBJ2-5; 8 bases are shared with TRBD2. This CDR3 has 15 residues. J lost 2 bases, V lost 1 base, and 6 bases had no gene match. The germline V gene has CDR1 DFQATT and CDR2 SNEGSKA (reference sequence). In DNA, the CDR3 is TGCAGTGCTAGAGTCGCCGGGACTAGGCAAGAGACCCAGTACTTC. This encodes CSARVAGTRQETQYF.

In its sample, this clonotype was seen a few times. V and J are TRBV2 and TRBJ2-1; D gene ambiguous. Deletions cut 5 bases from V and 0 bases from J, with 11 bases between. Looked up from germline, CDR1 is SNHLY and CDR2 is FYNNEI. The CDR3 length is 15 residues. The CDR3 loop is CASSIDVSSYNEQFF. Here the CDR3 DNA reads TGTGCCAGCAGTATCGACGTGAGCTCCTACAATGAGCAGTTCTTC. Drawing the rest from reference TRBV2 and TRBJ2-1, the complete variable domain is EPEVTQTPSHQVTQMGQEVILRCVPISNHLYFYWYRQILGQKVEFLVSFYNNEISEKSEIFDDQFSVERPDGSNFTLKIRSTKLEDSAMYFCASSIDVSSYNEQFFGPGTRLTVL.

This clonotype was picked up many times. The CDR3 region has the DNA TGCGCCAGCAGAACCACGACAGGGGGCCAGTTCACCGAGCAGTTCTTC. Its translation is CASRTTTGGQFTEQFF. The V call is TRBV5-1, the J call TRBJ2-1, with TRBD1 identical over 10 bases. The junction had 15 bases not matched to a gene; V was cut back by 5 bases and J by 10 bases. This CDR3 region has 16 residues. Germline assignment: CDR1 SGHRS and CDR2 YFSETQ.

This clonotype was counted only a few times. J is TRBJ2-3 and V is TRBV5-1; 10 nucleotides line up with TRBD2. This CDR3 contains 14 residues. Germline loops: CDR1 SGHRS, CDR2 YFSETQ. The trim removed 4 bases at V and 10 bases at J, leaving 9 bases unmatched. CDR3 loop: CASSQFGLAAPQYF. CDR3 sequence (DNA): TGCGCCAGCAGCCAATTTGGACTAGCGGCCCCGCAGTATTTT.

This clonotype was observed a handful of times. The rearrangement joins TRBV2 to TRBJ2-2, with 7 bases that match TRBD1. The CDR3 contains 15 residues. V was pared by 7 bases and J by 2 bases, with 7 bases of the junction left unmatched. From germline, CDR1 is SNHLY and CDR2 FYNNEI. The CDR3 nucleotides are TGTGCCAGCATTAGAGACAGGGCAAACACCGGGGAGCTGTTTTTT. As protein: CASIRDRANTGELFF.

This clonotype has more than one count but fewer than ten. The chain couples TRBV7-9 to TRBJ2-7, with 7 bases identical to TRBD2. Looked up from germline, CDR1 is SEHNR and CDR2 is FQNEAQ (reference sequence). With V trimmed by 3 bases and J by 2 bases, 7 bases remained unmatched. The CDR3 totals 15 residues. CDR3 sequence reads: CASSFPWGGAYEQYF. CDR3 bases: TGTGCCAGCAGCTTCCCATGGGGGGGGGCCTACGAGCAGTACTTC.

The chain links TRBV7-9 to TRBJ2-2, with no clear D. V was shortened by 8 bases and J by 8 bases, with 9 bases between the two germline ends. The CDR3 sequence is 11 residues long. The germline CDR1 and CDR2 sequences are SEHNR and FQNEAQ (reference sequence). CDR3 in DNA: TGTGCCAGCGCTCGAGGAGGGGAGCTGTTTTTT. Protein product: CASARGGELFF.

The V gene is TRBV6-4, the J gene TRBJ2-1, with TRBD2 matching 9 bases. Germline V CDR1 and CDR2: MRHNA, SNTAGT. V shed 4 bases, J shed 4 bases, and the junction held 5 bases outside the gene matches. The length of the CDR3 is 15 residues. CDR3 protein: CASSVIAGAYNEQFF. CDR3 bases: TGTGCCAGCAGTGTTATAGCGGGGGCGTACAATGAGCAGTTCTTC.

This clonotype was counted many times. The chain is built from TRBV29-1 and TRBJ2-7; D might be TRBD1 or TRBD2, each matching 6 bases. The CDR3 loop spans 12 amino acids. The germline V gene has CDR1 SQVTM and CDR2 ANQGSEA. V lost 7 bases and J lost 6, with 16 bases in between. CDR3 in DNA: TGCAGCGCGAGGGGGGTTTTAGCCGAGCAGTACTTC. It encodes CSARGVLAEQYF.